The 30 T cell receptor beta chains given below trace back to one sample, sequenced in a study of T-cell memory formation after mild COVID-19. One entry per CDR3 protein, called by TCRdb with MiXCR from the 5' RACE reads. The table records 210,000 or so distinct CDR3 sequences, approximately 20% of them present only once. The sequenced material came from PBMCs or a T cell subset sorted from them (not recorded which). All receptors come from an adult woman who had mild COVID-19 (a few samples of this study predate the infection). Cell type and time point are not known.

This rearrangement joins TRBV7-2 to TRBJ2-1; 8 bases are shared with TRBD1. The CDR3 contains 13 residues. Trimming removed 3 bases from V and 8 bases from J; junction bases left unmatched: 3. Germline CDR1 is SGHTA and CDR2 is FQGNSA. Here the CDR3 reads CASSFTGGDEQFF. The CDR3 DNA reads as TGTGCCAGCAGCTTTACAGGGGGAGATGAGCAGTTCTTC.

This clonotype was recorded many times. The chain joins TRBV27 to TRBJ1-1; the D is unclear. Trimming shortened V by 3 bases and J by 0 bases, and 8 bases separated the two germline ends. This CDR3 has 14 amino acids. Germline-derived CDR1 and CDR2 are MNHEY and SMNVEV (reference sequence). The CDR3 region has the DNA TGTGCCAGCAGTTTTGACCTCATGAACACTGAAGCTTTCTTT. Its protein product is CASSFDLMNTEAFF.

This clonotype was observed a handful of times. This rearrangement joins TRBV3-1 to TRBJ1-2, with TRBD1 identical over 8 bases. Germline assignment: CDR1 LGHDT and CDR2 YNNKEL (reference sequence). The CDR3 spans 16 residues. V trimming: 3 bases; J trimming: 3 bases; junction bases outside the gene matches: 9. Here the CDR3 reads CASSQRQGFRDYGYTF. Written as DNA, the CDR3 is TGTGCCAGCAGCCAGAGACAGGGGTTTCGGGACTATGGCTACACCTTC.

The J gene is TRBJ2-5, the V gene TRBV7-3; weak D call: TRBD1 (6 bases). Trimming removed 5 bases from V and 5 bases from J, with 18 bases in between. CDR1 SGHTA and CDR2 FQGTGA come from the germline V gene. The CDR3 loop spans 15 amino acids. The CDR3 loop is CASSRNSGVGETQYF. CDR3 DNA: TGTGCCAGCAGCCGGAATTCAGGGGTGGGGGAGACCCAGTACTTC.

This chain joins TRBV5-1 and TRBJ1-2, with 9 bases that match TRBD1. V trimming: 6 bases; J trimming: 4 bases; junction bases outside the gene matches: 7. CDR3 size: 14 residues. Germline CDR1 reads SGHRS; CDR2 reads YFSETQ. CDR3 sequence (DNA): TGCGCCAGCACCGGGACAGGGATGAGCTATGGCTACACCTTC. Translated: CASTGTGMSYGYTF.

This clonotype was found a few times. An end of the junction differs from the germline gene, which may be a read error. The genes are TRBV5-1 and TRBJ2-2, with a weak D call TRBD2 (5 bases). In germline, CDR1 is SGHRS, CDR2 YFSETQ. The CDR3 consists of 13 residues. The CDR3 coding sequence is TGCGCCAGCACCTCGGGGAACCCCGGGGAGCTGTTTTTT. Translating it yields CASTSGNPGELFF.

This clonotype was seen a few times. The rearrangement joins TRBV7-9 to TRBJ2-3; 8 nucleotides line up with TRBD2. J lost 1 base, V lost 5 bases, and 5 bases had no gene match. This CDR3 spans 15 amino acids. The germline V gene encodes CDR1 SEHNR and CDR2 FQNEAQ (reference sequence). The CDR3 sequence: CASSVGGLGTDTQYF. The DNA for the CDR3 is TGTGCCAGCAGCGTGGGGGGACTAGGCACAGATACGCAGTATTTT.

This clonotype has more than one count but fewer than ten. The CDR3 spells CASSVAVGNSPLHF. Here the CDR3 DNA reads TGTGCCAGCAGCGTAGCCGTGGGGAATTCACCCCTCCACTTT. This chain connects TRBV9 to TRBJ1-6; D is uncertain. The germline V gene encodes CDR1 SGDLS and CDR2 YYNGEE. CDR3 length: 14 amino acids. The V end was cut by 0 bases, the J end by 7 bases, with 8 bases between.

This clonotype was picked up a small number of times. The rearrangement joins TRBV18 to TRBJ1-4; weak D call: TRBD1 (6 bases). This CDR3 spans 17 amino acids. The V gene lost 3 bases and the J gene lost 11 bases, with 25 bases spanning the gap. The germline V gene has CDR1 KGHSH and CDR2 LQKENI. CDR3 region: CASSPSRQGTSEGKLFF. For the CDR3, the DNA is TGTGCCAGCTCACCTTCCCGCCAGGGGACATCCGAGGGGAAACTGTTTTTT.

As to this clonotype: One end of the junction is discordant with germline, which a read error may explain. The gene calls are TRBV18 and TRBJ2-5; D gene ambiguous. This CDR3 comprises 16 residues. Germline lookup yields CDR1 KGHSH and CDR2 LQKENI. The CDR3 loop reads CSSSPEISAEGETQYF. CDR3 nucleotide sequence: TGTTCCAGCTCACCAGAAATTTCGGCCGAAGGAGAGACCCAGTACTTC.

At least ten counts were recorded for this clonotype. The rearrangement uses TRBV5-1 and TRBJ2-2; D is possibly TRBD1 or TRBD2 (6 bases each). V was clipped by 2 bases and J by 5 bases, with 16 bases between them. The CDR3 totals 16 residues. The germline gives CDR1 SGHRS, CDR2 YFSETQ. CDR3 sequence: CASSFHSQGTTGELFF. The DNA for the CDR3 is TGCGCCAGCAGCTTTCATTCTCAGGGGACTACCGGGGAGCTGTTTTTT.

V and J are TRBV5-1 and TRBJ1-1; tentative D call: TRBD1 (6 bases). The CDR3 contains 16 residues. V was pared by 6 bases and J by 1 base, with 19 bases between. CDR1 is SGHRS and CDR2 is YFSETQ in the germline V gene. CDR3 nucleotides: TGCGCCAGCAATAACCAGGGGTTTCAACCGAACACTGAAGCTTTCTTT. Its translation: CASNNQGFQPNTEAFF.

The sample holds many counts of this clonotype. The chain couples TRBV18 to TRBJ2-1; the D call may be TRBD1 or TRBD2 (6 bases each). This CDR3 region has 19 residues. Germline V gives CDR1 KGHSH, CDR2 LQKENI. The V end was cut by 2 bases, the J end by 5 bases, with 25 bases between. CDR3 nucleotide sequence: TGTGCCAGCTCACCATCACGGTCTTACAGGGTGGGACTCCACAATGAGCAGTTCTTC. Translating gives CASSPSRSYRVGLHNEQFF.

J is TRBJ1-6 and V is TRBV12-3 or TRBV12-4; 9 nucleotides match TRBD1. This CDR3 region has 15 residues. V dropped 5 bases and J dropped 9; count of bases not matched to a gene: 8. CDR3 sequence: CASSGGQGPGSPLHF. CDR3 nucleotide sequence: TGTGCCAGCAGTGGGGGACAGGGTCCCGGTTCACCCCTCCACTTT.

The rearrangement joins TRBV30 to TRBJ1-1; D remains unclear. Trimming took 5 bases from V and 5 from J, leaving 21 bases between them. Looked up from germline, CDR1 is GTSNPN and CDR2 is SVGIG (reference sequence). The CDR3 runs to 15 residues. CDR3 DNA sequence: TGTGCCTGGTCAAGTGGGAGGGTCGGAGGGACTGAAGCTTTCTTT. This translates into CAWSSGRVGGTEAFF.

CDR3 nucleotides: TGTGCCAGCAGTTCTCGGACGGGAGGAAACTATGGCTACACCTTC. Translation: CASSSRTGGNYGYTF. This sequence joins TRBV12-3 or TRBV12-4 and TRBJ1-2; D is unclear. Trimming pared 4 bases from V and 2 bases from J, leaving 14 bases between. This CDR3 has 15 amino acids.

The chain is built from TRBV25-1 and TRBJ1-1, with 8 bases identical to TRBD1. Germline trimming cut 6 bases from V and 1 base from J; bases unmatched to any gene: 4. Germline-derived CDR1 and CDR2 are MGHDK and SYGVNS. CDR3 length: 14 amino acids. The CDR3 sequence: CASRETGANTEAFF. The CDR3 nucleotides read TGTGCCAGCAGAGAGACAGGGGCGAACACTGAAGCTTTCTTT.

This sequence joins TRBV5-1 and TRBJ1-4; D remains unclear. CDR1 and CDR2 from the germline V gene are SGHRS and YFSETQ. This CDR3 has 13 residues. With 4 bases removed from V and 5 bases from J, the gap between germline ends came to 9 bases. CDR3 coding DNA: TGCGCCAGCAGCACGCCGGAAAATGAAAAACTGTTTTTT. It yields the protein CASSTPENEKLFF.

V usage is TRBV12-3 or TRBV12-4 and J usage is TRBJ2-5; D might be TRBD2 (6 bases). The CDR3 is 16 amino acids. The ends were cut back, 2 bases at V and 4 bases at J, with 17 bases in the middle. As DNA, the CDR3 is TGTGCCAGCAGTTTACGGCAGGCTAGCGTGGTAGAGACCCAGTACTTC. Translating gives CASSLRQASVVETQYF.

This clonotype was seen only a few times. This chain uses TRBV6-5 with TRBJ1-1, with TRBD1 identical over 9 bases. This CDR3 is built from 14 residues. Germline CDR1 MNHEY, CDR2 SVGAGI. V dropped 7 bases and J dropped 5; count of bases not matched to a gene: 8. CDR3 bases: TGTGCCAGCATATCCGGGACAGGGTCTACTGAAGCTTTCTTT. It yields the protein CASISGTGSTEAFF.

The rearrangement joins TRBV5-4 to TRBJ2-7; TRBD1 might be the D (7 bases). Germline V gene sequence: CDR1 SGHNT, CDR2 YYREEE (reference sequence). V lost 2 bases and J lost 6, with 15 bases in between. The CDR3 extends over 14 amino acids. CDR3 sequence (DNA): TGTGCCAGCAGCTTCGGGAGAGAGGGGGCCGAGCAGTACTTC. Translating it yields CASSFGREGAEQYF.

This clonotype was seen a few times. This chain joins TRBV5-1 and TRBJ2-2; the match to TRBD2 covers 14 bases. J gave up 6 bases and V 4 bases, and 2 bases lay outside the gene matches. Germline values: CDR1 SGHRS, CDR2 YFSETQ. This CDR3 is 15 amino acids long. CDR3: CASSVGLAGAGELFF. The CDR3, as DNA: TGCGCCAGCAGCGTGGGACTAGCGGGGGCCGGGGAGCTGTTTTTT.

The chain carries TRBV3-1 and TRBJ1-5, with 7 bases lining up with TRBD1. The V gene's germline CDR1 is LGHDT and CDR2 YNNKEL (reference sequence). The CDR3 covers 12 residues. V lost 4 bases, J lost 7 bases, and 1 base stayed unmatched. The CDR3 sequence is CASSPGGQPQHF. CDR3 nucleotides: TGTGCCAGCAGCCCAGGGGGGCAGCCCCAGCATTTT.

With regard to this clonotype: Since the CDR3 does not end with the conserved phenylalanine or tryptophan, this likely comes from a read error. The chain couples TRBV7-2 to TRBJ1-2; D remains ambiguous. V gave up 1 base and J gave up 6 bases, with 12 bases separating them. The germline V gene encodes CDR1 SGHTA and CDR2 FQGNSA. This CDR3 comprises 14 residues. For the CDR3, the DNA is TGTGCCAGCAGCTTAGGATCGTGGCAGGATGGCTACACCTTA. Protein: CASSLGSWQDGYTL.

The chain carries TRBV14 and TRBJ2-7; no clear D. Germline CDR1 is SGHDN and CDR2 is FVKESK. Trimming left V 5 bases short and J 3 bases short, with 11 bases between. CDR3 length equals 13 residues. The CDR3, as DNA: TGTGCCAGCAGCTTCGGATCCTACTACGAGCAGTACTTC. Translating gives CASSFGSYYEQYF.

This clonotype was seen a handful of times. V and J are TRBV6-2 or TRBV6-3 and TRBJ2-5, with D unresolved. The germline V gene encodes CDR1 MNHEY and CDR2 SVGEGT. The V gene lost 0 bases and the J gene lost 4 bases, with 9 bases spanning the gap. There are 14 residues in the CDR3. Here the CDR3 reads CASSYSKSGETQYF. CDR3 sequence (DNA): TGTGCCAGCAGTTACTCGAAATCAGGAGAGACCCAGTACTTC.

The chain joins TRBV6-1 to TRBJ1-5; perhaps TRBD1 as D (5 bases). With 4 bases removed from V and 0 bases from J, the gap between germline ends came to 10 bases. This CDR3 is 15 amino acids long. Germline loops: CDR1 MNHNS, CDR2 SASEGT. For the CDR3, the DNA is TGTGCCAGCAGTGCCTCAGGGCCTAGCAATCAGCCCCAGCATTTT. Its translation: CASSASGPSNQPQHF.

The gene calls are TRBV24-1 and TRBJ1-2; D might be TRBD1 (5 bases). Germline V gene sequence: CDR1 KGHDR, CDR2 SFDVKD. The V end lost 6 bases, the J end lost 6 bases, and 7 bases lay between the germline ends. The CDR3 has 11 residues. The CDR3 sequence: CATSQGNGYTF. DNA for the CDR3: TGTGCCACCAGTCAGGGTAATGGCTACACCTTC.

The V call is TRBV4-2, the J call TRBJ2-2; 7 bases agree with TRBD2. Germline-derived CDR1 and CDR2 are LGHNA and YNFKEQ. V shed 5 bases, J shed 7 bases, and the junction held 16 bases outside the gene matches. The CDR3 runs to 17 residues. As DNA, the CDR3 is TGTGCCAGCAGCTCCCGACTGGGCGGGAGTGTTAACGGGGAGCTGTTTTTT. This translates into CASSSRLGGSVNGELFF.

Comment on this clonotype: The missing conserved phenylalanine or tryptophan at the end of this CDR3 makes a read error likely. The V call is TRBV3-1, the J call TRBJ2-5; 7 bases line up with TRBD1. CDR3 length: 14 residues. Germline CDR1 and CDR2: LGHDT and YNNKEL (reference sequence). Unmatched junction bases numbered 8, after V lost 6 bases and J lost 4 bases. The CDR3 reads CASSRQGSGETQYL. The CDR3 DNA sequence: TGTGCCAGCAGTCGACAGGGCTCGGGAGAGACCCAGTACTTA.